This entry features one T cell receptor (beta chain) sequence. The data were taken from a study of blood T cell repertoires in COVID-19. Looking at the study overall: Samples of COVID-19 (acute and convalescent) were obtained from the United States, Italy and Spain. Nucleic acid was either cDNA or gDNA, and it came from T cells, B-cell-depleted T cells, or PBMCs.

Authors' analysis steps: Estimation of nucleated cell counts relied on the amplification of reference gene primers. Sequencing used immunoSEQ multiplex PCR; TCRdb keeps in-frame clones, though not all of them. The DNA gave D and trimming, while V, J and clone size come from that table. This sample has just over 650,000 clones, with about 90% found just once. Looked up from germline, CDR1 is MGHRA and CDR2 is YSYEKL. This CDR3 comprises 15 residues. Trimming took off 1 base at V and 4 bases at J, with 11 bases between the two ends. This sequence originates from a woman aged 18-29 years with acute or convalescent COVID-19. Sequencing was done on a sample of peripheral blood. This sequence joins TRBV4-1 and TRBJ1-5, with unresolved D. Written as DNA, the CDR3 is TGCGCCAGCAGCCAAGTTGGTCAGAAAAATCAGCCCCAGCATTTT. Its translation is CASSQVGQKNQPQHF.